Shown below are 20 T cell receptor beta chains from a single sample sequenced in a study of blood T cell repertoires in COVID-19. Sequenced by immunoSEQ multiplex PCR; TCRdb stores in-frame clones only, minus some. The sample has under 200,000 clones; approximately 86% are singletons. The specimen sequenced was peripheral blood. These receptors all come from an elderly woman with COVID-19, enrolled during active disease.

The rearrangement joins TRBV5-6 to TRBJ1-2; unclear D gene. V shed 2 bases and J shed 5 bases, with 7 bases lying between them. CDR1 and CDR2 (germline): SGHDT, YYEEEE. The CDR3 is made up of 12 amino acids. CDR3 amino acids: CASSFREYGYTF. The CDR3 DNA reads as TGTGCCAGCAGCTTTCGAGAGTATGGCTACACCTTC.

This chain links TRBV12-3 or TRBV12-4 with TRBJ2-7; D unclear. V lost 0 bases and J 6 bases, leaving 9 bases between the germline ends. The CDR3 sequence is 13 residues long. In DNA form, the CDR3 reads TGTGCCAGCAGTTTAGCGCTAACCTTCGAGCAGTACTTC. Encoded protein: CASSLALTFEQYF.

The rearrangement joins TRBV7-2 to TRBJ1-1, with 8 nucleotides matching TRBD1. Germline-derived CDR1 and CDR2 are SGHTA and FQGNSA. The CDR3 loop spans 14 amino acids. With 5 bases clipped from V and 8 bases from J, the junction kept 10 bases outside the gene matches. CDR3 residues: CASSRRGLSSEAFF. The CDR3 bases are TGTGCCAGCAGCCGCAGGGGGCTATCGTCGGAAGCTTTCTTT.

In this sample, this clone turned up once. The chain couples TRBV19 to TRBJ2-7; TRBD2 matches 9 bases. The CDR3 runs 14 residues. The J segment lost 2 bases and the V segment lost 6 bases, leaving 5 bases of the junction unmatched. Germline V lookup: CDR1 LNHDA, CDR2 SQIVND (reference sequence). The CDR3 reads CASRKAGGPYEQYF. The CDR3 nucleotides are TGTGCCAGTAGGAAGGCGGGAGGGCCCTACGAGCAGTACTTC.

The gene calls are TRBV29-1 and TRBJ2-5, with D tentatively TRBD2 (6 bases). CDR3 length: 14 residues. Germline lookup yields CDR1 SQVTM and CDR2 ANQGSEA. Trimming cost V 5 bases and J 5 bases, with 18 bases left between them. In nucleotides, the CDR3 is TGCAGCGTTATCGGGGGTCGCGGGGCTGAGACCCAGTACTTC. Its protein product is CSVIGGRGAETQYF.

The chain carries TRBV3-1 (or the pseudogene TRBV3-2) and TRBJ2-5; D is unresolved. Trimming took 1 base from V and 6 from J, leaving 15 bases between them. Per the germline V gene, CDR1 is LGHDT and CDR2 is YNNKEL (reference sequence). The CDR3 has 15 residues. The chain's CDR3 is CASSQVVLPEKTQYF. As DNA, the CDR3 is TGTGCCAGCAGCCAAGTCGTCCTTCCGGAGAAGACCCAGTACTTC.

On this clone itself: The sample contains more than one DNA sequence encoding this CDR3. The chain recombines TRBV2 with TRBJ1-1; no clear D gene. Trimming shortened V by 4 bases and J by 4 bases, and 7 bases separated the two germline ends. The CDR3 totals 12 residues. The V gene's germline CDR1 is SNHLY and CDR2 FYNNEI. The chain's CDR3 is CASSVAGTEAFF. The DNA for the CDR3 is TGTGCCAGCAGTGTGGCGGGCACTGAAGCTTTCTTT.

The V call is TRBV28, the J call TRBJ1-5; 9 nucleotides agree with TRBD1. The CDR3 sequence is 15 residues long. The V gene end was trimmed by 6 bases and the J gene end by 3 bases; junction bases not matched to a gene: 6. Germline V CDR1 and CDR2: MDHEN, SYDVKM. CDR3 amino acids: CASSLGQGNNQPQHF. CDR3 DNA: TGTGCCAGCAGCCTCGGACAGGGGAACAATCAGCCCCAGCATTTT. Full variable domain (remainder filled in from reference TRBV28 and TRBJ1-5): DVKVTQSSRYLVKRTGEKVFLECVQDMDHENMFWYRQDPGLGLRLIYFSYDVKMKEKGDIPEGYSVSREKKERFSLILESASTNQTSMYLCASSLGQGNNQPQHFGDGTRLSIL.

This sequence joins TRBV7-9 and TRBJ2-2; D is undetermined. CDR3 length equals 12 residues. Germline V gives CDR1 SEHNR, CDR2 FQNEAQ (reference sequence). The germline V and J ends were trimmed by 8 bases and 0 bases, with 4 bases remaining between them. The CDR3 DNA is TGTGCCAGCGTCGCGAACACCGGGGAGCTGTTTTTT. It yields the protein CASVANTGELFF.

This clone was seen only a few times. The genes are TRBV7-8 and TRBJ1-6; D is perhaps TRBD1 (6 bases). The germline V gene encodes CDR1 SGHVS and CDR2 FQNEAQ. V lost 5 bases and J 7 bases, leaving 18 bases between the germline ends. This CDR3 contains 16 residues. The CDR3 bases are TGTGCCAGCAGCCAGATGAACAGGGCTACCAATTCACCCCTCCACTTT. Protein sequence: CASSQMNRATNSPLHF.

The rearrangement links TRBV15 to TRBJ1-2, with 11 bases fitting TRBD1. Germline assignment: CDR1 LNHNV and CDR2 YYDKDF (reference sequence). The CDR3 has 16 residues. Losses at the gene ends were 1 base for V and 3 bases for J; bases not matched to a gene: 4. CDR3 DNA: TGTGCCACCAGCAGAGGATGGGACAGGGGGGACTATGGCTACACCTTC. Encoded protein: CATSRGWDRGDYGYTF.

This clone showed up just a few times. This chain uses TRBV12-3 or TRBV12-4 with TRBJ1-5, with D possibly matching TRBD1 (5 bases). This CDR3 is built from 13 residues. With 7 bases removed from V and 6 bases from J, the gap between germline ends came to 13 bases. Here the CDR3 DNA reads TGTGCCAGCAAGGGAGGGGTTGTTCAGCCCCAGCATTTT. Translation gives CASKGGVVQPQHF.

The rearrangement uses TRBV5-1 and TRBJ2-7; a possible D gene is TRBD2 (6 bases). The CDR3 is 14 residues long. Trimming removed 1 base at V and 5 bases at J, with 13 bases between. Germline V lookup: CDR1 SGHRS, CDR2 YFSETQ. CDR3 sequence: CASSLSGGSHEQYF. The CDR3 DNA follows: TGCGCCAGCAGCTTGTCCGGGGGATCCCACGAGCAGTACTTC.

This chain connects TRBV27 to TRBJ1-2; D possibly corresponds to TRBD1 (6 bases). The germline V gene encodes CDR1 MNHEY and CDR2 SMNVEV (reference sequence). The CDR3 consists of 18 residues. Deletions cut 0 bases from V and 0 bases from J, with 17 bases between. CDR3 in amino acids: CASSLSPTMGGPNYGYTF. The CDR3 nucleotides are TGTGCCAGCAGTTTATCCCCCACTATGGGGGGGCCTAACTATGGCTACACCTTC.

The V and J genes are TRBV19 and TRBJ1-1, with a weak D call TRBD1 (5 bases). Germline V CDR1 and CDR2: LNHDA, SQIVND (reference sequence). The CDR3 totals 16 residues. V was pared by 7 bases and J by 5 bases, with 23 bases between. CDR3 loop: CASTHGTAVGLTEAFF. CDR3 in DNA: TGTGCCAGTACCCACGGAACCGCGGTGGGGCTGACTGAAGCTTTCTTT.

The V and J genes are TRBV29-1 and TRBJ2-3, with D unclear. Germline V lookup: CDR1 SQVTM, CDR2 ANQGSEA. With 2 bases removed from V and 2 bases from J, the gap between germline ends came to 5 bases. This CDR3 comprises 12 residues. As DNA, the CDR3 is TGCAGCGTTGAATTAGCCACAGATACGCAGTATTTT. This gives the protein CSVELATDTQYF.

The V and J genes are TRBV4-1 and TRBJ1-6; TRBD1 agrees at 9 bases. Germline CDR1 MGHRA, CDR2 YSYEKL. V dropped 1 base and J dropped 0; count of bases not matched to a gene: 1. The CDR3 spans 17 residues. The CDR3 protein is CASSQATGGSYNSPLHF. The CDR3 DNA sequence: TGCGCCAGCAGCCAAGCGACAGGGGGCTCCTATAATTCACCCCTCCACTTT.

The V and J genes are TRBV12-3 or TRBV12-4 and TRBJ1-2; TRBD1 agrees at 8 bases. Unmatched junction bases numbered 2, after V lost 6 bases and J lost 5 bases. CDR3 length: 12 amino acids. The DNA of the CDR3 is TGTGCCAGCAGGGGACAGGCATATGGCTACACCTTC. As protein: CASRGQAYGYTF.

For this clone: Other DNA sequences in the same sample also yield this CDR3. This chain uses TRBV20-1 with TRBJ1-1, with unresolved D. CDR1 and CDR2 (germline): DFQATT, SNEGSKA (reference sequence). CDR3 length: 11 amino acids. Trimming pared 6 bases from V and 1 base from J, leaving 6 bases between. For the CDR3, the DNA is TGCAGTGCGCGGGGGAACACTGAAGCTTTCTTT. Amino acids: CSARGNTEAFF.

V and J are TRBV5-4 and TRBJ2-1; D perhaps matches TRBD2 (5 bases). The germline V and J ends were trimmed by 4 bases and 6 bases, with 14 bases remaining between them. The CDR3 is made up of 14 amino acids. Germline V CDR1 and CDR2: SGHNT, YYREEE (reference sequence). CDR3 sequence (DNA): TGTGCCAGCAGCGGCCGGGATCTAACCAATGAGCAGTTCTTC. This encodes CASSGRDLTNEQFF.